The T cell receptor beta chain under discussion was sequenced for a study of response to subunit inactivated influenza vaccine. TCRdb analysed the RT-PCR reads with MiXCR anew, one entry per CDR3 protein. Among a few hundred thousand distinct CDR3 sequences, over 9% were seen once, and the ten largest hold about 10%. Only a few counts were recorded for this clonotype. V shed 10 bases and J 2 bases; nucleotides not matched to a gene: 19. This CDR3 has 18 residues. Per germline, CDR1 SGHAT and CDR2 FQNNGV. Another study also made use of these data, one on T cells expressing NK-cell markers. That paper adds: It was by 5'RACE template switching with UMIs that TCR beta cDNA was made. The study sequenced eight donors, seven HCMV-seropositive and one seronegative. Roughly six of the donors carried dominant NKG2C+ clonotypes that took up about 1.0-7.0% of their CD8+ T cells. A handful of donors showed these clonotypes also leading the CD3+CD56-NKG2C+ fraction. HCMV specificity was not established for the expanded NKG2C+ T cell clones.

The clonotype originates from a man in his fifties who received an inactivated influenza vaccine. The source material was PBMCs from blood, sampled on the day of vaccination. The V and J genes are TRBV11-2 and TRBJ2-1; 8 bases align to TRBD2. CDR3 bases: TGTGCCACCTCGAATTTAAAGATGGGGCGGGGGGCCTACAATGAGCAGTTCTTC. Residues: CATSNLKMGRGAYNEQFF.